The 21 T cell receptor beta chains presented below share a single source sample, sequenced in a study of tumor-infiltrating lymphocytes in localized non-small cell lung cancer. Data came from immunoSEQ multiplex PCR; TCRdb stores just in-frame clones and leaves some out. The repertoire holds tens of thousands of clones, with 80% to 90% as singletons. Input material: lung tumor tissue. Receptors were obtained from a human donor with non-small cell lung cancer.

CDR3 in amino acids: CASSPDGGADTEAFF. The CDR3 nucleotides are TGTGCCAGCAGCCCGGACGGGGGCGCGGACACTGAAGCTTTCTTT. The genes are TRBV7-2 and TRBJ1-1; TRBD1 might be the D (6 bases). V lost 5 bases to trimming and J lost 3 bases, with 16 bases between them. Germline values: CDR1 SGHTA, CDR2 FQGNSA. The CDR3 contains 15 residues.

V gene TRBV6-1 combines with J gene TRBJ2-7, with D unresolved. This CDR3 spans 15 amino acids. Looked up from germline, CDR1 is MNHNS and CDR2 is SASEGT. The V gene lost 2 bases and the J gene lost 0 bases, with 11 bases spanning the gap. CDR3 residues: CASSELGSFSYEQYF. CDR3 nucleotides: TGTGCCAGCAGTGAACTGGGCAGTTTCTCCTACGAGCAGTACTTC.

The chain carries TRBV19 and TRBJ1-1; D may be TRBD1 (5 bases). This CDR3 is built from 14 residues. V was trimmed by 1 base and J by 8 bases, leaving 14 bases between them. CDR1 LNHDA and CDR2 SQIVND come from the germline V gene (reference sequence). In DNA, the CDR3 is TGTGCCAGTAGTATAGCCCCCAGGGCAACGGAAGCTTTCTTT. Protein product: CASSIAPRATEAFF.

The chain combines TRBV30 with TRBJ1-5; weak D call: TRBD1 (5 bases). The V end was cut by 1 base, the J end by 0 bases, with 7 bases between. CDR3 length: 14 residues. Germline V gives CDR1 GTSNPN, CDR2 SVGIG (reference sequence). CDR3: CAWSGQHSNQPQHF. The CDR3 DNA is TGTGCCTGGAGTGGACAGCATAGCAATCAGCCCCAGCATTTT.

V gene TRBV18 combines with J gene TRBJ1-1; tentative D call: TRBD1 (6 bases). The CDR3 extends over 15 amino acids. Germline V gene lookup returns CDR1 KGHSH and CDR2 LQKENI. Between the trimmed V and J ends, which lost 4 bases and 5 bases, there was a span of 17 bases. CDR3 region: CASSRPTGMRTEAFF. Written as DNA, the CDR3 is TGTGCCAGCTCACGACCGACAGGAATGCGAACTGAAGCTTTCTTT.

This CDR3 reads CASRTGSGAYEQYF. Written as DNA, the CDR3 is TGTGCCAGCAGGACGGGGAGTGGGGCCTACGAGCAGTACTTC. This chain links TRBV6-1 with TRBJ2-7; TRBD2 might be the D (5 bases). The CDR3 runs 14 residues. Trimming removed 6 bases from V and 2 bases from J, with 14 bases in between. Germline V CDR1 and CDR2: MNHNS, SASEGT.

The chain links TRBV5-1 to TRBJ2-1, with a possible D match to TRBD2 (6 bases). Germline CDR1 is SGHRS and CDR2 is YFSETQ. The CDR3 is 15 residues long. V was clipped by 3 bases and J by 7 bases, with 17 bases between them. The CDR3 coding sequence is TGCGCCAGCAGCTGGAGGGATCCCTCGAGGAATGAGCAGTTCTTC. Protein product: CASSWRDPSRNEQFF.

The genes are TRBV9 and TRBJ1-2, with D perhaps matching TRBD1 (6 bases). V was clipped by 2 bases and J by 3 bases, with 8 bases between them. Germline CDR1 is SGDLS and CDR2 is YYNGEE. The CDR3 is 13 residues long. CDR3 bases: TGTGCCAGCAGCGTTAGGGGGGACTATGGCTACACCTTC. It is translated as CASSVRGDYGYTF.

This chain uses TRBV25-1 with TRBJ2-7; possibly TRBD1 or TRBD2 for D (6 bases each). V was shortened by 5 bases and J by 7 bases, with 18 bases between the two germline ends. The germline CDR1 and CDR2 sequences are MGHDK and SYGVNS. The CDR3 contains 14 residues. The CDR3 protein is CASSNHGGSGEQYF. CDR3 nucleotides: TGTGCCAGCAGTAATCACGGGGGCTCAGGGGAGCAGTACTTC.

This clone was detected a few times. The genes are TRBV7-6 and TRBJ2-3; D is unclear. The V end lost 5 bases, the J end lost 2 bases, and 5 bases lay between the germline ends. In germline, CDR1 is SGHVS, CDR2 FNYEAQ. The CDR3 totals 12 residues. CDR3 nucleotide sequence: TGTGCCAGCAGCCCGACCACAGATACGCAGTATTTT. Translating gives CASSPTTDTQYF.

This clone was observed a handful of times. The chain combines TRBV4-3 with TRBJ2-6; 8 bases fit TRBD1. The CDR3 totals 16 residues. V dropped 2 bases and J dropped 5; count of bases not matched to a gene: 5. The germline V gene has CDR1 LGHNA and CDR2 YSLEER. The CDR3 protein is CASSQSGGGRANVLTF. DNA for the CDR3: TGCGCCAGCAGCCAATCAGGGGGCGGTAGGGCCAACGTCCTGACTTTC.

The table lists this clone with a count of one. The V gene is TRBV18, the J gene TRBJ1-2; weak D call: TRBD1 (5 bases). Germline V gene lookup returns CDR1 KGHSH and CDR2 LQKENI. Trimming shortened V by 0 bases and J by 3 bases, and 14 bases separated the two germline ends. This CDR3 spans 16 amino acids. CDR3 residues: CASSPPVWDRHYGYTF. CDR3 DNA: TGTGCCAGCTCACCACCGGTATGGGACCGGCACTATGGCTACACCTTC. The full variable domain, with the rest looked up from reference TRBV18 and TRBJ1-2, is NAGVMQNPRHLVRRRGQEARLRCSPMKGHSHVYWYRQLPEEGLKFMVYLQKENIIDESGMPKERFSAEFPKEGPSILRIQQVVRGDSAAYFCASSPPVWDRHYGYTFGSGTRLTVV.

J is TRBJ2-7 and V is TRBV7-2; TRBD1 matches at 10 bases. Germline assignment: CDR1 SGHTA and CDR2 FQGNSA. The CDR3 spans 15 residues. Trimming removed 3 bases from V and 4 bases from J; junction bases left unmatched: 6. The CDR3 coding sequence is TGTGCCAGCAGCTTGGCCCGGGGACAGGGGTACGAGCAGTACTTC. Translated, it gives CASSLARGQGYEQYF.

The J gene is TRBJ1-2, the V gene TRBV18; possible D gene TRBD1, 5 bases. The ends were cut back, 2 bases at V and 5 bases at J, with 9 bases in the middle. Per germline, CDR1 KGHSH and CDR2 LQKENI. The CDR3 runs 13 residues. For the CDR3, the DNA is TGTGCCAGCTCACCAGGGCAGGGTTATGGCTACACCTTC. Translation: CASSPGQGYGYTF.

The rearrangement uses TRBV5-6 and TRBJ2-3, with 11 bases that match TRBD2. CDR1 SGHDT and CDR2 YYEEEE come from the germline V gene. The CDR3 has 16 amino acids. J lost 3 bases, V lost 1 base, and 4 bases had no gene match. CDR3 sequence (DNA): TGTGCCAGCAGCTTGAGAATAGCGGGGGGGACAGATACGCAGTATTTT. Translated: CASSLRIAGGTDTQYF.

The rearrangement joins TRBV5-1 to TRBJ2-7; perhaps TRBD2 as D (5 bases). Germline CDR1 reads SGHRS; CDR2 reads YFSETQ. The CDR3 spans 14 residues. V was clipped by 2 bases and J by 7 bases, with 16 bases between them. The CDR3 DNA sequence: TGCGCCAGCAGCTTAACGCGGACTTCCATGGAGCAGTACTTC. Its protein product is CASSLTRTSMEQYF.

The V and J genes are TRBV29-1 and TRBJ1-1, with 7 bases matching TRBD1. CDR3 length: 13 amino acids. Looked up from germline, CDR1 is SQVTM and CDR2 is ANQGSEA. V was pared by 4 bases and J by 4 bases, with 6 bases of the junction left unmatched. The CDR3 loop reads CSVGQGKGTEAFF. The DNA for the CDR3 is TGCAGCGTTGGACAGGGAAAAGGCACTGAAGCTTTCTTT.

The chain joins TRBV7-2 to TRBJ1-6, with D tentatively TRBD1 (6 bases). The CDR3 runs 13 residues. Trimming shortened V by 2 bases and J by 7 bases, and 6 bases separated the two germline ends. Per the germline V gene, CDR1 is SGHTA and CDR2 is FQGNSA. CDR3 region: CASSLQGNSPLHF. The DNA for the CDR3 is TGTGCCAGCAGCTTACAGGGGAATTCACCCCTCCACTTT.

The chain uses TRBV5-4 and TRBJ2-3; 8 bases agree with TRBD1. J was trimmed by 4 bases and V by 1 base; bases with no gene match: 2. CDR1 is SGHNT, CDR2 YYREEE, per germline (reference sequence). This CDR3 region has 14 residues. The CDR3 is CASSLKQGADTQYF. In nucleotides, the CDR3 is TGTGCCAGCAGCTTGAAACAGGGGGCAGATACGCAGTATTTT.

The rearrangement joins TRBV7-8 to TRBJ2-4; 8 bases match TRBD2. The trim removed 6 bases at V and 9 bases at J, leaving 7 bases unmatched. The CDR3 runs 13 residues. Germline V lookup: CDR1 SGHVS, CDR2 FQNEAQ. This chain's CDR3 is CASRLTSEGIQYF. The CDR3 nucleotides are TGTGCCAGCAGGCTGACTAGCGAGGGCATTCAGTACTTC.

The V gene is TRBV11-2, the J gene TRBJ1-6, with a weak D call TRBD1 (6 bases). Germline values: CDR1 SGHAT, CDR2 FQNNGV. With 5 bases removed from V and 13 bases from J, the gap between germline ends came to 12 bases. This CDR3 is built from 12 residues. The CDR3 region is CASSPGTPPLHF. As DNA, the CDR3 is TGTGCCAGCAGCCCCGGGACACCCCCCCTCCACTTT.